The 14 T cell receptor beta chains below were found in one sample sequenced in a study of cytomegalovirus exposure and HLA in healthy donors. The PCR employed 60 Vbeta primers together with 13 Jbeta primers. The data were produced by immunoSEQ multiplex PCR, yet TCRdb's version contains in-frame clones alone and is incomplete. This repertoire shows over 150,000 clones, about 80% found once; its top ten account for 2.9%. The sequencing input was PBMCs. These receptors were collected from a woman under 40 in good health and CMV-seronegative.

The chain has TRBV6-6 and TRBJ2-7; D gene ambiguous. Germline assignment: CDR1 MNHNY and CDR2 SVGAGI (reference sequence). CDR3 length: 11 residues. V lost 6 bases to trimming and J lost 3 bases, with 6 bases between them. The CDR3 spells CASSLLYEQYF. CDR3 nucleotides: TGTGCCAGCAGCCTCCTCTACGAGCAGTACTTC.

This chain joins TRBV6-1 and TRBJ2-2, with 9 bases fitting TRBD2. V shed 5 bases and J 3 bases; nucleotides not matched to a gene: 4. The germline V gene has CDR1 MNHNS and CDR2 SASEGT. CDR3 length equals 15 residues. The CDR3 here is CASSLAGAHTGELFF. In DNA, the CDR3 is TGTGCCAGCAGTTTAGCGGGGGCCCACACCGGGGAGCTGTTTTTT.

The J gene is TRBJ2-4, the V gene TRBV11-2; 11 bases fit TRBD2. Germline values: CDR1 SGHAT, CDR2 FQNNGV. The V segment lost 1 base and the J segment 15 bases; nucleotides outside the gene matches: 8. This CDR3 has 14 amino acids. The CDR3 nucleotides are TGTGCCAGCAGCTTAGGCGGTAGCGGGAGGGATTGGTACTTC. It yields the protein CASSLGGSGRDWYF.

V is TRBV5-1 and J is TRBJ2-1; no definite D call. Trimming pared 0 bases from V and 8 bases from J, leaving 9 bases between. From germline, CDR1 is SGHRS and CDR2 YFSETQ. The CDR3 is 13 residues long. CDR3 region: CASSLGLLDEQFF. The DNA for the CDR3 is TGCGCCAGCAGCTTGGGGCTGTTGGATGAGCAGTTCTTC.

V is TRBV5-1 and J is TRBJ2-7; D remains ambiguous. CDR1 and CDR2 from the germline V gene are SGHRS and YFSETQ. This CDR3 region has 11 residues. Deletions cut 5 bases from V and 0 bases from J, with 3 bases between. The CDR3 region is CASRSSYEQYF. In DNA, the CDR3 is TGCGCCAGCAGGAGCTCCTACGAGCAGTACTTC. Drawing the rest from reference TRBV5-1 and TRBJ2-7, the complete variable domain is KAGVTQTPRYLIKTRGQQVTLSCSPISGHRSVSWYQQTPGQGLQFLFEYFSETQRNKGNFPGRFSGRQFSNSRSEMNVSTLELGDSALYLCASRSSYEQYFGPGTRLTVT.

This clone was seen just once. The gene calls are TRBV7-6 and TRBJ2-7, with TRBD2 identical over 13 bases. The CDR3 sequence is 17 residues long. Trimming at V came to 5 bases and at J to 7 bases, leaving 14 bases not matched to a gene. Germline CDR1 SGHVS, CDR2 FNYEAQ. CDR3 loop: CASSPTTSGRGPREQYF. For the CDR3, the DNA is TGTGCCAGCAGCCCCACAACTAGCGGGAGGGGGCCCAGGGAGCAGTACTTC. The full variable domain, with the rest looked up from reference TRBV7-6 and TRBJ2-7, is GAGVSQSPRYKVTKRGQDVALRCDPISGHVSLYWYRQALGQGPEFLTYFNYEAQQDKSGLPNDRFSAERPEGSISTLTIQRTEQRDSAMYRCASSPTTSGRGPREQYFGPGTRLTVT.

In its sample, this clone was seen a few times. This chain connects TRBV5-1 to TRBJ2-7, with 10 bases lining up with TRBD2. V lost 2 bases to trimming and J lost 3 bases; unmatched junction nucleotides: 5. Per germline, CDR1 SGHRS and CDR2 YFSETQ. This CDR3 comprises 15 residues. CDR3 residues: CASSFRTSGDYEQYF. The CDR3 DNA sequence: TGCGCCAGCAGCTTTAGAACTAGCGGGGACTACGAGCAGTACTTC.

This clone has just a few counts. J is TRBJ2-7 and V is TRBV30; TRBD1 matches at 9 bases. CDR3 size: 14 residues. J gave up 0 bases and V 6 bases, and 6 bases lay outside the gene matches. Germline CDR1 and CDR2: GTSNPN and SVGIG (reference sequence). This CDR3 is CACTGQGSSYEQYF. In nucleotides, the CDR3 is TGTGCCTGTACCGGACAGGGGAGCTCCTACGAGCAGTACTTC.

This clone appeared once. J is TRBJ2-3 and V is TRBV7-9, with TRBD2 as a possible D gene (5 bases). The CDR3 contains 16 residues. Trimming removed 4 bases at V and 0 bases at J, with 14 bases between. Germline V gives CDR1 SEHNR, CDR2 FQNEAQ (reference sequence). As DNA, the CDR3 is TGTGCCAGCAGCTCGGGGAGAGTCTCTAGCACAGATACGCAGTATTTT. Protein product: CASSSGRVSSTDTQYF.

DNA of the CDR3: TGTGCCAGCAGTTACTCGCGGCAATACAATGAGCAGTTCTTC. Translating gives CASSYSRQYNEQFF. This rearrangement joins TRBV6-6 to TRBJ2-1; D call uncertain. The CDR3 loop spans 14 amino acids. V was trimmed by 0 bases and J by 4 bases, leaving 7 bases between them. Per the germline V gene, CDR1 is MNHNY and CDR2 is SVGAGI (reference sequence).

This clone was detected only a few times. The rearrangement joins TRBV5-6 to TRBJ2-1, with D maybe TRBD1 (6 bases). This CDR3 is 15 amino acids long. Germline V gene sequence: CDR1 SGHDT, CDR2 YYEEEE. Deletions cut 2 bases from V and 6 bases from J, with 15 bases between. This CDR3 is CASSFRGPSVNEQFF. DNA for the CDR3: TGTGCCAGCAGCTTCAGGGGACCCTCGGTCAATGAGCAGTTCTTC.

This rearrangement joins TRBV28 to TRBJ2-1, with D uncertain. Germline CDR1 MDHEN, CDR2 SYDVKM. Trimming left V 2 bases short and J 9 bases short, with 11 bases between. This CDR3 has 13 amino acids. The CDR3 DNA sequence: TGTGCCAGCAGTTTAGGGCAGCACGCTGAGCAGTTCTTC. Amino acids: CASSLGQHAEQFF.

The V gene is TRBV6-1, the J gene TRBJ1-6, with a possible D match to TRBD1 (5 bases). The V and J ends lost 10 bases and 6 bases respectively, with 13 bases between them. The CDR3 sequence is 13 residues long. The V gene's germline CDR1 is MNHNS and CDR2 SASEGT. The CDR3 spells CATRAGGNSPLHF. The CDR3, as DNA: TGTGCCACCAGAGCCGGGGGTAATTCACCCCTCCACTTT.

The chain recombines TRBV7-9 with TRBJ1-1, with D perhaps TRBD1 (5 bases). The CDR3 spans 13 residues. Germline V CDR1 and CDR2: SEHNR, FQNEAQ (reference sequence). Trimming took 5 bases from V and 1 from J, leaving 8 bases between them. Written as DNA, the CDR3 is TGTGCCAGCAGCCCAGGGTGGAACACTGAAGCTTTCTTT. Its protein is CASSPGWNTEAFF.